Below are 26 T cell receptor beta chains sequenced from a single sample in a study of blood T cell repertoires in COVID-19. The repertoire was sequenced with immunoSEQ multiplex PCR; TCRdb's copy has only in-frame clones and lacks some. The sample holds some 180,000 clones; approximately 85% are singletons and the top ten take 5% to 8%. The sequenced sample consisted of PBMCs or T cells enriched from blood (not recorded which). These receptors came from a man between 40 and 49 years old who had recovered from COVID-19.

The chain couples TRBV6-5 to TRBJ2-2; D remains unclear. V was trimmed by 8 bases and J by 6 bases, leaving 7 bases between them. This CDR3 is 11 amino acids long. Germline CDR1 MNHEY, CDR2 SVGAGI. CDR3 sequence: CASPSAGELFF. CDR3 sequence (DNA): TGTGCCAGCCCCTCTGCCGGGGAGCTGTTTTTT.

The V call is TRBV13, the J call TRBJ1-1; D uncertain. With 6 bases removed from V and 2 bases from J, the gap between germline ends came to 10 bases. This CDR3 spans 13 amino acids. Germline CDR1 is PRHDT and CDR2 is FYEKMQ (reference sequence). CDR3 region: CASRSQENTEAFF. The CDR3 DNA reads TGTGCCAGCAGGTCTCAGGAAAACACTGAAGCTTTCTTT.

V and J are TRBV19 and TRBJ1-1; D not resolved. The CDR3 runs 13 residues. With 6 bases removed from V and 2 bases from J, the gap between germline ends came to 10 bases. CDR1 and CDR2 from the germline V gene are LNHDA and SQIVND (reference sequence). The CDR3, as DNA: TGTGCCAGTAGCCCCGGGAGAAACACTGAAGCTTTCTTT. Its translation is CASSPGRNTEAFF. Filled out from reference TRBV19 and TRBJ1-1, the complete variable domain reads DGGITQSPKYLFRKEGQNVTLSCEQNLNHDAMYWYRQDPGQGLRLIYYSQIVNDFQKGDIAEGYSVSREKKESFPLTVTSAQKNPTAFYLCASSPGRNTEAFFGQGTRLTVV.

The gene calls are TRBV30 and TRBJ1-4, with a weak D call TRBD1 (6 bases). V lost 5 bases and J 4 bases, leaving 29 bases between the germline ends. Looked up from germline, CDR1 is GTSNPN and CDR2 is SVGIG (reference sequence). This CDR3 is 19 amino acids long. CDR3 residues: CAWSPRPSGLRGYNEKLFF. CDR3 bases: TGTGCCTGGTCGCCCCGCCCGTCGGGGTTGAGGGGGTATAATGAAAAACTGTTTTTT.

The chain joins TRBV7-9 to TRBJ2-2, with D possibly matching TRBD2 (5 bases). The CDR3 length is 17 residues. V lost 5 bases to trimming and J lost 1 base, with 17 bases between them. The germline V gene has CDR1 SEHNR and CDR2 FQNEAQ (reference sequence). The CDR3 is CASSRTPLGLNTGELFF. The CDR3 DNA follows: TGTGCCAGCAGCAGGACTCCTTTGGGCTTGAACACCGGGGAGCTGTTTTTT. The whole variable domain, filled in from reference TRBV7-9 and TRBJ2-2, reads DTGVSQNPRHKITKRGQNVTFRCDPISEHNRLYWYRQTLGQGPEFLTYFQNEAQLEKSRLLSDRFSAERPKGSFSTLEIQRTEQGDSAMYLCASSRTPLGLNTGELFFGEGSRLTVL.

This rearrangement joins TRBV6-1 to TRBJ2-6, with a weak D call TRBD2 (6 bases). CDR3 length equals 17 residues. Between the trimmed V and J ends, which lost 4 bases and 0 bases, there was a span of 13 bases. Germline-derived CDR1 and CDR2 are MNHNS and SASEGT. In DNA, the CDR3 is TGTGCCAGCAGTGGCGGGGACCCCTACTCTGGGGCCAACGTCCTGACTTTC. It is translated as CASSGGDPYSGANVLTF.

The chain has TRBV9 and TRBJ2-2; tentatively, D is TRBD2 (6 bases). The V end was cut by 6 bases, the J end by 1 base, with 10 bases between. Germline V CDR1 and CDR2: SGDLS, YYNGEE. CDR3 length: 14 amino acids. The chain's CDR3 is CASTLGLNTGELFF. As DNA, the CDR3 is TGTGCCAGCACCTTGGGACTGAACACCGGGGAGCTGTTTTTT. The whole variable domain, filled in from reference TRBV9 and TRBJ2-2, reads DSGVTQTPKHLITATGQRVTLRCSPRSGDLSVYWYQQSLDQGLQFLIQYYNGEERAKGNILERFSAQQFPDLHSELNLSSLELGDSALYFCASTLGLNTGELFFGEGSRLTVL.

The chain uses TRBV11-2 and TRBJ1-4; possible D gene TRBD1, 6 bases. Trimming removed 1 base at V and 8 bases at J, with 20 bases between. Germline CDR1 is SGHAT and CDR2 is FQNNGV. CDR3 length: 17 residues. Written as DNA, the CDR3 is TGTGCCAGCAGCTTAGGTTCGGGGGGCAACTTAAGAGAAAAACTGTTTTTT. It is translated as CASSLGSGGNLREKLFF.

This chain joins TRBV11-1 and TRBJ2-3; TRBD1 is a possible D gene (5 bases). The ends were cut back, 2 bases at V and 2 bases at J, with 11 bases in the middle. Germline V gene lookup returns CDR1 SGHAT and CDR2 FQDESV (reference sequence). There are 15 residues in the CDR3. DNA for the CDR3: TGTGCCAGCAGCTTACTAGGGGCCTACACAGATACGCAGTATTTT. Amino acid sequence: CASSLLGAYTDTQYF.

The chain carries TRBV30 and TRBJ1-6; 7 bases fit TRBD1. The length of the CDR3 is 14 residues. In germline, CDR1 is GTSNPN, CDR2 SVGIG (reference sequence). The ends lost 5 bases at V and 12 bases at J; junction bases unmatched: 13. The CDR3 loop is CAWETTGAGEPLHF. CDR3 coding DNA: TGTGCCTGGGAGACTACAGGGGCAGGGGAACCCCTCCACTTT.

The rearrangement uses TRBV5-6 and TRBJ1-1, with D possibly being TRBD1 (5 bases). The CDR3 is 13 residues long. The germline gives CDR1 SGHDT, CDR2 YYEEEE. Trimming took 6 bases from V and 3 from J, leaving 12 bases between them. The CDR3 DNA sequence: TGTGCCAGCACCGCCGACAGCTACACTGAAGCTTTCTTT. It specifies CASTADSYTEAFF.

This clone was counted between two and nine times. This sequence joins TRBV6-4 and TRBJ2-1; 14 positions match TRBD2. From germline, CDR1 is MRHNA and CDR2 SNTAGT. The trim removed 6 bases at V and 3 bases at J, leaving 1 base unmatched. This CDR3 is built from 15 residues. The CDR3, as DNA: TGTGCCAGCAGCGGGACTAGCGGGGGCTACAATGAGCAGTTCTTC. As protein: CASSGTSGGYNEQFF.

In this sample, this clone turned up many times. V usage is TRBV28 and J usage is TRBJ2-7; 8 bases line up with TRBD1. Germline trimming cut 6 bases from V and 3 bases from J; bases unmatched to any gene: 10. This CDR3 spans 15 amino acids. In germline, CDR1 is MDHEN, CDR2 SYDVKM. The CDR3 sequence: CASRSGQGSLYEQYF. Written as DNA, the CDR3 is TGTGCCAGCAGATCAGGACAGGGTTCTCTCTACGAGCAGTACTTC. Full variable domain (rest looked up from reference TRBV28 and TRBJ2-7): DVKVTQSSRYLVKRTGEKVFLECVQDMDHENMFWYRQDPGLGLRLIYFSYDVKMKEKGDIPEGYSVSREKKERFSLILESASTNQTSMYLCASRSGQGSLYEQYFGPGTRLTVT.

The V gene is TRBV27, the J gene TRBJ2-3; TRBD2 matches at 9 bases. Germline V lookup: CDR1 MNHEY, CDR2 SMNVEV (reference sequence). Trimming removed 6 bases from V and 5 bases from J; junction bases left unmatched: 3. The CDR3 totals 13 residues. The CDR3: CASSKRGEDTQYF. In nucleotides, the CDR3 is TGTGCCAGCAGCAAGCGGGGGGAAGATACGCAGTATTTT.

V gene TRBV30 combines with J gene TRBJ2-5; 10 bases line up with TRBD1. J lost 4 bases, V lost 5 bases, and 7 bases had no gene match. Germline lookup yields CDR1 GTSNPN and CDR2 SVGIG (reference sequence). The CDR3 runs to 14 residues. In DNA, the CDR3 is TGTGCCTGGCAGCTCGGGACAGGGGTAGAGACCCAGTACTTC. This encodes CAWQLGTGVETQYF. Looking up the rest from reference TRBV30 and TRBJ2-5 gives the full variable domain: SQTIHQWPATLVQPVGSPLSLECTVEGTSNPNLYWYRQAAGRGLQLLFYSVGIGQISSEVPQNLSASRPQDRQFILSSKKLLLSDSGFYLCAWQLGTGVETQYFGPGTRLLVL.

V and J are TRBV5-1 and TRBJ1-6; TRBD1 is a possible D gene (5 bases). Germline lookup yields CDR1 SGHRS and CDR2 YFSETQ. The CDR3 spans 14 residues. The germline V and J ends were trimmed by 5 bases and 13 bases, with 19 bases remaining between them. The CDR3 DNA is TGCGCCAGCAGTTTTCAGGGCCTAGGTGATCCCCTCCACTTT. Amino acids: CASSFQGLGDPLHF.

The J gene is TRBJ2-2, the V gene TRBV2; perhaps TRBD2 as D (6 bases). The CDR3 has 15 amino acids. V dropped 3 bases and J dropped 2 bases, with 10 bases sitting between them. The germline V gene has CDR1 SNHLY and CDR2 FYNNEI. In nucleotides, the CDR3 is TGTGCCAGCAGTGAGGTGGGGACTAACACCGGGGAGCTGTTTTTT. The encoded protein is CASSEVGTNTGELFF.

The J gene is TRBJ2-3, the V gene TRBV10-3, with a possible D match to TRBD1 (6 bases). Between the trimmed V and J ends, which lost 6 bases and 2 bases, there was a span of 12 bases. Per germline, CDR1 ENHRY and CDR2 SYGVKD. CDR3 size: 14 residues. The CDR3 DNA reads as TGTGCCATCAGGTACAGGGACCCCACAGATACGCAGTATTTT. It specifies CAIRYRDPTDTQYF.

This chain uses TRBV19 with TRBJ1-6; TRBD1 matches 10 bases. Germline CDR1 is LNHDA and CDR2 is SQIVND (reference sequence). The length of the CDR3 is 16 residues. V lost 6 bases and J lost 9; bases outside the gene matches: 11. The CDR3 DNA is TGTGCCAGTAGATCTAAGGGGGGGACAGGGGCTTCACCCCTCCACTTT. The encoded protein is CASRSKGGTGASPLHF.

V is TRBV11-3 and J is TRBJ2-1, with TRBD1 as a possible D gene (5 bases). This CDR3 comprises 14 residues. In germline, CDR1 is SGHNT, CDR2 YENEEA. The ends were cut back, 3 bases at V and 5 bases at J, with 11 bases in the middle. Here the CDR3 DNA reads TGTGCCAGCAGCTTGCGCCAGGGCCACAATGAGCAGTTCTTC. Translating it yields CASSLRQGHNEQFF.

J is TRBJ1-5 and V is TRBV19; D perhaps matches TRBD1 (6 bases). This CDR3 spans 13 amino acids. Per the germline V gene, CDR1 is LNHDA and CDR2 is SQIVND (reference sequence). V was trimmed by 8 bases and J by 3 bases, leaving 11 bases between them. DNA of the CDR3: TGTGCCAGTCTCGACAGGCACAATCAGCCCCAGCATTTT. This encodes CASLDRHNQPQHF.

The chain has TRBV18 and TRBJ2-7; 7 positions match TRBD1. V dropped 3 bases and J dropped 5; count of bases not matched to a gene: 7. CDR3 length: 14 residues. Germline V gives CDR1 KGHSH, CDR2 LQKENI. The CDR3 nucleotides read TGTGCCAGCTCACCCTCCGACAGGGACCACGAGCAGTACTTC. This encodes CASSPSDRDHEQYF.

This chain connects TRBV19 to TRBJ1-6; TRBD1 is a possible D gene (5 bases). V gave up 6 bases and J gave up 0 bases, with 21 bases separating them. CDR1 is LNHDA, CDR2 SQIVND, per germline (reference sequence). This CDR3 is 19 amino acids long. CDR3: CASRSAGVTGSSYNSPLHF. The CDR3 DNA sequence: TGTGCCAGTAGGTCAGCGGGGGTAACGGGTAGCTCCTATAATTCACCCCTCCACTTT.

V gene TRBV29-1 combines with J gene TRBJ1-5; 8 bases are shared with TRBD1. The junction had 5 bases not matched to a gene; V was cut back by 7 bases and J by 6 bases. Germline V gene sequence: CDR1 SQVTM, CDR2 ANQGSEA. The length of the CDR3 is 12 residues. Here the CDR3 DNA reads TGCAGCGCTGGACAGGGTGGTCAGCCCCAGCATTTT. It yields the protein CSAGQGGQPQHF.

The chain combines TRBV9 with TRBJ2-1; a possible D gene is TRBD2 (5 bases). The V end lost 4 bases, the J end lost 7 bases, and 18 bases lay between the germline ends. The CDR3 length is 15 residues. The germline V gene encodes CDR1 SGDLS and CDR2 YYNGEE. This chain's CDR3 is CASSRVAGTWNEQFF. For the CDR3, the DNA is TGTGCCAGCAGCCGGGTCGCGGGCACATGGAATGAGCAGTTCTTC.

The J gene is TRBJ2-1, the V gene TRBV7-2, with a tentative D call TRBD1 (6 bases). The CDR3 is 15 amino acids. The germline CDR1 and CDR2 sequences are SGHTA and FQGNSA. Deletions cut 5 bases from V and 5 bases from J, with 16 bases between. This chain's CDR3 is CASSLKTGTNNEQFF. CDR3 bases: TGTGCCAGCAGCCTCAAGACAGGAACCAACAATGAGCAGTTCTTC.